This T cell receptor (beta chain) derives from a study of cytomegalovirus exposure and HLA in healthy donors. Points from the study as a whole: A later analysis linked a missense variant in DCLRE1C to the trimming of TCR beta V and J genes. Clonal expansion was found to be greater in HLA-associated TCR beta chains than in equally common others in a later analysis. A previous analysis found most TCR beta V segments productive roughly 87% or roughly 30% of the time.

PCR amplification relied on 60 Vbeta primers (plus 13 Jbeta primers). Generated by immunoSEQ multiplex PCR, the TCRdb table keeps only in-frame clones and is missing some. The table lists some 140,000 clones, roughly three quarters of them singletons. Note on this clone: The antigen is unknown. One junction end does not reproduce the germline sequence, and a read error may be involved.

Germline lookup yields CDR1 MGHDK and CDR2 SYGVNS. This CDR3 contains 13 residues. The receptor was isolated from a man aged 30 to 39 in good health and CMV-seropositive. The source material was PBMCs. The chain employs TRBV25-1 and TRBJ1-2, with D possibly matching TRBD1 (5 bases). In DNA form, the CDR3 reads TGTGCCAGCAGTGACCCCCTGCGGGGCGCCCAGGTGTTC. Protein product: CASSDPLRGAQVF.